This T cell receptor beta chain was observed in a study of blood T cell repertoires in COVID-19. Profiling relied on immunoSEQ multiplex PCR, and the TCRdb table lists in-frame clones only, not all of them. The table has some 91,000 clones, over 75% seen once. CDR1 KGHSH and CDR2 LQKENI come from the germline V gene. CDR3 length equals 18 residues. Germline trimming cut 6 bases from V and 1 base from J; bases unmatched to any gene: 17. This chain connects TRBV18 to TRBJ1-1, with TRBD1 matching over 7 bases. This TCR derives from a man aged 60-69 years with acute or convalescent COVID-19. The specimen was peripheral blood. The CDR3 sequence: CASSSLTLRGLGNTEAFF. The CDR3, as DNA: TGTGCCAGCTCCTCACTAACCCTCAGGGGGTTAGGGAACACTGAAGCTTTCTTT.